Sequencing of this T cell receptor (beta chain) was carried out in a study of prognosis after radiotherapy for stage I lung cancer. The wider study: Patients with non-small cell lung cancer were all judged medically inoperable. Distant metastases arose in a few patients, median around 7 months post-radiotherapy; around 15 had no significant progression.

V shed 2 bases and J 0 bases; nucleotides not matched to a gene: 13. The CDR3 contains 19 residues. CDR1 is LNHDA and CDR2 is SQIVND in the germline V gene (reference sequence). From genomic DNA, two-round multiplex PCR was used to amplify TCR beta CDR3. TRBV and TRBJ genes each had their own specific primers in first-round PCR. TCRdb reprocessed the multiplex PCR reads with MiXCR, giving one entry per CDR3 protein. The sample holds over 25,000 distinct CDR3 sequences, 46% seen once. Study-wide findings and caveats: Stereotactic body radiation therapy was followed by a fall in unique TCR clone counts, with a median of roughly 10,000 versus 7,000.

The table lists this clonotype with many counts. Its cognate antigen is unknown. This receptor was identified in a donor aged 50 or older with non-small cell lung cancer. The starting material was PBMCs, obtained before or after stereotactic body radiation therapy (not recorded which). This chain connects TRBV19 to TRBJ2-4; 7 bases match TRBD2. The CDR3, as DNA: TGTGCCAGTAGTATAACGGGGGGTGGTGGAGACCTAGCCAAAAACATTCAGTACTTC. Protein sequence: CASSITGGGGDLAKNIQYF.